A single sample gave rise to the 9 T cell receptor beta chains below, sequenced in a study of T cell responses to AZD1222 COVID-19 vaccine. This table comes from immunoSEQ multiplex PCR, and its TCRdb copy is limited to in-frame clones, with some not included. The table records 90,000 or so clones, 70% to 90% of them present only once. Sequences were derived from peripheral blood, sampled 28 days after the second AZD1222 dose. The receptor set was obtained from an adult who received the AZD1222 COVID-19 vaccine.

The V and J genes are TRBV5-6 and TRBJ2-7, with 10 positions matching TRBD2. V shed 4 bases and J 0 bases; nucleotides not matched to a gene: 1. Germline V CDR1 and CDR2: SGHDT, YYEEEE. The CDR3 is 14 amino acids. CDR3 bases: TGTGCCAGCAGCATAGCGGGGGGCTCCTACGAGCAGTACTTC. This gives the protein CASSIAGGSYEQYF.

This chain links TRBV6-5 with TRBJ1-2; 7 bases fit TRBD1. V lost 6 bases and J lost 2; bases outside the gene matches: 6. The CDR3 totals 14 residues. Germline lookup yields CDR1 MNHEY and CDR2 SVGAGI. CDR3 nucleotide sequence: TGTGCCAGCAGGGCACAGGGGAGAAACTATGGCTACACCTTC. Encoded protein: CASRAQGRNYGYTF.

This chain links TRBV30 with TRBJ2-5; D call uncertain. V lost 7 bases, J lost 9 bases, and 18 bases lay in between. Germline V gene sequence: CDR1 GTSNPN, CDR2 SVGIG (reference sequence). This CDR3 spans 12 amino acids. The CDR3 DNA is TGTGCCTTCTCCTTCGGTCCTCTGGCCCAGTACTTC. This gives the protein CAFSFGPLAQYF.

V usage is TRBV24-1 and J usage is TRBJ2-2; no clear D. CDR3 length: 14 amino acids. From germline, CDR1 is KGHDR and CDR2 SFDVKD. V was trimmed by 5 bases and J by 4 bases, leaving 10 bases between them. The CDR3 loop reads CATSAPGSTGELFF. The CDR3 DNA reads TGTGCCACCAGTGCTCCCGGCTCCACCGGGGAGCTGTTTTTT.

The chain links TRBV5-5 to TRBJ2-2, with a possible D match to TRBD1 (5 bases). Trimming stripped 0 bases from V and 5 bases from J, with 5 bases between. Looked up from germline, CDR1 is SGHKS and CDR2 is YYEKEE (reference sequence). The CDR3 consists of 13 residues. The CDR3 DNA sequence: TGTGCCAGCAGCTTGGAGGGGACCGGGGAGCTGTTTTTT. It encodes CASSLEGTGELFF.

The chain uses TRBV18 and TRBJ1-6; D may be TRBD1 (5 bases). There are 15 residues in the CDR3. Trimming cost V 3 bases and J 7 bases, with 13 bases left between them. Looked up from germline, CDR1 is KGHSH and CDR2 is LQKENI. As DNA, the CDR3 is TGTGCCAGCTCACCCGAGAAGGGACTCAATTCACCCCTCCACTTT. It translates to CASSPEKGLNSPLHF.

The rearrangement links TRBV10-1 to TRBJ1-6; 9 positions match TRBD1. CDR1 WNHNN and CDR2 SYGVQD come from the germline V gene (reference sequence). J was trimmed by 5 bases and V by 7 bases; bases with no gene match: 12. CDR3 length: 17 residues. The CDR3 sequence is CASINAGTGTHNSPLHF. CDR3 nucleotides: TGCGCCAGCATTAATGCCGGGACAGGGACTCATAATTCACCCCTCCACTTT.

V and J are TRBV28 and TRBJ1-2; TRBD1 is a possible D gene (5 bases). Trimming cost V 7 bases and J 6 bases, with 18 bases left between them. The CDR3 loop spans 14 amino acids. Germline V CDR1 and CDR2: MDHEN, SYDVKM. CDR3 region: CASTLFHGGDGYTF. The CDR3 DNA reads as TGTGCCAGCACTCTTTTCCACGGGGGGGATGGCTACACCTTC.

The V call is TRBV29-1, the J call TRBJ1-1; possibly TRBD1 for D (5 bases). The CDR3 sequence is 15 residues long. Germline CDR1 is SQVTM and CDR2 is ANQGSEA. Trimming stripped 6 bases from V and 1 base from J, with 18 bases between. The CDR3: CSVRDGRSPNTEAFF. In DNA form, the CDR3 reads TGCAGCGTGCGGGACGGCCGATCACCGAACACTGAAGCTTTCTTT.